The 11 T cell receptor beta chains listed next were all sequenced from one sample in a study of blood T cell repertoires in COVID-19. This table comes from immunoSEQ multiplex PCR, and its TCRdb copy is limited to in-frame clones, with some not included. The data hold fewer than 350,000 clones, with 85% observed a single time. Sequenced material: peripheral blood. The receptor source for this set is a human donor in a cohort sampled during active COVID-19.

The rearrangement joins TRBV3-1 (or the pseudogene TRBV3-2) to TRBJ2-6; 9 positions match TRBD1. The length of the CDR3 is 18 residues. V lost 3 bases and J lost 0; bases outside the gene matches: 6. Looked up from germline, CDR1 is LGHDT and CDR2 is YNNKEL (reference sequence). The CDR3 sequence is CASSHRDRDSSGANVLTF. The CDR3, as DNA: TGTGCCAGCAGCCACCGGGACAGGGATAGCTCTGGGGCCAACGTCCTGACTTTC.

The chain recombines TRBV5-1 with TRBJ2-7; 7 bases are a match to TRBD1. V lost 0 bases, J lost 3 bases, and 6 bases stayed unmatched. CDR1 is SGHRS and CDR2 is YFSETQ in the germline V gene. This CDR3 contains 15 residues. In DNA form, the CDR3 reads TGCGCCAGCAGCTTGGGCCGGGACAGAAACTACGAGCAGTACTTC. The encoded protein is CASSLGRDRNYEQYF.

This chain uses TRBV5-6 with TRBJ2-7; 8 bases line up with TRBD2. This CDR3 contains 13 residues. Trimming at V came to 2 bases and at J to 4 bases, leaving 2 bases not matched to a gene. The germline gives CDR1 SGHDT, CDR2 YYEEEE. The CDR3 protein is CASSLPGGYEQYF. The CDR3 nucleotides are TGTGCCAGCAGCTTACCGGGGGGGTACGAGCAGTACTTC.

The CDR3 is CSVQTGTLSTDTQYF. The CDR3 DNA reads TGCAGCGTTCAAACCGGGACACTTAGCACAGATACGCAGTATTTT. The J gene is TRBJ2-3, the V gene TRBV29-1, with D possibly TRBD1 on 6 matching bases. The CDR3 consists of 15 residues. Deletions cut 5 bases from V and 0 bases from J, with 15 bases between. Germline lookup yields CDR1 SQVTM and CDR2 ANQGSEA.

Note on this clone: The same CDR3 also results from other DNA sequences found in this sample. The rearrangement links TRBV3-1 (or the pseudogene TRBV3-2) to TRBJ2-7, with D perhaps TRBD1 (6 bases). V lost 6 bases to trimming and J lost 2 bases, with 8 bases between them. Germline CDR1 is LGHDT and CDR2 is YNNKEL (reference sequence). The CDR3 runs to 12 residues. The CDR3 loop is CASSRGTYEQYF. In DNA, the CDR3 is TGTGCCAGCAGTAGGGGGACCTACGAGCAGTACTTC.

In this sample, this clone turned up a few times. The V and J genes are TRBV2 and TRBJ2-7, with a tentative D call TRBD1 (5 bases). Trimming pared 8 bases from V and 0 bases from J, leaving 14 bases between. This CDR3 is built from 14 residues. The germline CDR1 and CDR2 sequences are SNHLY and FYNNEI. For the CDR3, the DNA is TGTGCCAGCGGAAAGAGGACAACCTCCTACGAGCAGTACTTC. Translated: CASGKRTTSYEQYF.

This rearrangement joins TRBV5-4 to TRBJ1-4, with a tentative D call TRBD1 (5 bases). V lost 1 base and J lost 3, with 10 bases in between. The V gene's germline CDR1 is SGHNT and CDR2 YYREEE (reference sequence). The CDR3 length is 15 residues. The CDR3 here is CASSLRDSSNEKLFF. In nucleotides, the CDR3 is TGTGCCAGCAGCTTGCGGGACTCGTCTAATGAAAAACTGTTTTTT.

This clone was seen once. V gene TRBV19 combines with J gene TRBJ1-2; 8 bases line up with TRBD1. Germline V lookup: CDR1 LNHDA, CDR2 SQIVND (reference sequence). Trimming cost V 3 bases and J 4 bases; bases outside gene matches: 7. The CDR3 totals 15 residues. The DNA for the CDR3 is TGTGCCAGTAGTATGAGGGACAGGCGACCCTATGGCTACACCTTC. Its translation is CASSMRDRRPYGYTF.

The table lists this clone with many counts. The CDR3 DNA is TGTGCCAGCAGTCCCCTCGACAGGGGCGCCTCACCCCTCCACTTT. Protein product: CASSPLDRGASPLHF. This rearrangement joins TRBV28 to TRBJ1-6; TRBD1 agrees at 8 bases. This CDR3 contains 15 residues. Germline assignment: CDR1 MDHEN and CDR2 SYDVKM. Trimming removed 5 bases from V and 10 bases from J; junction bases left unmatched: 10.

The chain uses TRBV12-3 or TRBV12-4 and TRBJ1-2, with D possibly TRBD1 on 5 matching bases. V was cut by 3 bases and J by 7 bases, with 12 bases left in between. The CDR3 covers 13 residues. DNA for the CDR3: TGTGCCAGCAGTTTCGGGGGAGTCTCTGGCTACACCTTC. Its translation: CASSFGGVSGYTF.

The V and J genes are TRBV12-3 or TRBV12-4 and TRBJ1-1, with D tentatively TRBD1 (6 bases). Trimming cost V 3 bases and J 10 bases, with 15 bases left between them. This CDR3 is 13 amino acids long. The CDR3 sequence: CASSFSGGNTAFF. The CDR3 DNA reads TGTGCCAGCAGTTTTTCGGGGGGCAACACAGCTTTCTTT.